The next 6 T cell receptor beta chains were all read from a single sample in a study of beta chain features in type 1 diabetes. Of the isolated RNA, all was reverse transcribed, and so the sequenced material was expressed TCRB transcripts. Some clones are missing from TCRdb's copy, which holds only in-frame ones; the method was immunoSEQ multiplex PCR. Of 970,000 or so clones in the sample, roughly a sixth are singletons; the top ten hold about 0.025%. The sequenced sample was naive CD4+ T cells from blood. Every receptor here comes from a woman aged 18-30 years in good health.

On this clone: Other DNA sequences in this sample translate to the same CDR3. V and J are TRBV5-1 and TRBJ2-3, with D hard to call. Trimming left V 0 bases short and J 1 base short, with 3 bases between. The length of the CDR3 is 13 residues. The germline CDR1 and CDR2 sequences are SGHRS and YFSETQ. CDR3 sequence: CASSLEGTDTQYF. The CDR3 DNA reads TGCGCCAGCAGCTTGGAGGGCACAGATACGCAGTATTTT.

This clone was seen more than once but under ten times. The chain uses TRBV6-6 and TRBJ2-1; D remains unclear. With 0 bases removed from V and 6 bases from J, the gap between germline ends came to 9 bases. Germline V gene sequence: CDR1 MNHNY, CDR2 SVGAGI (reference sequence). The CDR3 length is 14 residues. The CDR3 sequence is CASSYSLTRNEQFF. In nucleotides, the CDR3 is TGTGCCAGCAGTTACTCGCTAACGCGCAATGAGCAGTTCTTC.

Concerning this clone: Other DNA sequences from this sample encode an identical CDR3 as well. V and J are TRBV7-2 and TRBJ1-2; 7 nucleotides match TRBD1. There are 14 residues in the CDR3. From germline, CDR1 is SGHTA and CDR2 FQGNSA. Trimming cost V 4 bases and J 3 bases; bases outside gene matches: 5. The CDR3 DNA reads as TGTGCCAGCAGCTCGCGGACAGGAGACTATGGCTACACCTTC. Protein product: CASSSRTGDYGYTF.

Points on this clone: Other DNA sequences within the sample encode an identical CDR3. The chain uses TRBV7-2 and TRBJ2-1; TRBD2 matches 10 bases. The germline V gene encodes CDR1 SGHTA and CDR2 FQGNSA. CDR3 length: 15 residues. Trimming removed 2 bases from V and 2 bases from J; junction bases left unmatched: 0. The CDR3 sequence: CASSLTSGAYNEQFF. CDR3 in DNA: TGTGCCAGCAGCTTAACTAGCGGGGCCTACAATGAGCAGTTCTTC.

The sample holds a few counts of this clone. V and J are TRBV14 and TRBJ1-2; D is unclear. The length of the CDR3 is 17 residues. CDR1 and CDR2 (germline): SGHDN, FVKESK. The germline V and J ends were trimmed by 4 bases and 1 base, with 19 bases remaining between them. The CDR3 here is CASSPVPETRHNYGYTF. In DNA, the CDR3 is TGTGCCAGCAGCCCCGTTCCGGAGACCCGACATAACTATGGCTACACCTTC.

The chain couples TRBV10-3 to TRBJ2-3; D not resolved. The CDR3 totals 12 residues. The ends were cut back, 4 bases at V and 4 bases at J, with 6 bases in the middle. Germline V gene data show CDR1 as ENHRY and CDR2 as SYGVKD. The CDR3 DNA reads as TGTGCCATCAGTGGGGGTCCAGATACGCAGTATTTT. This sequence encodes CAISGGPDTQYF.